These 7 T cell receptor beta chains share one sample of origin, sequenced in a study of cytomegalovirus exposure and HLA in healthy donors. Primers for the PCR totalled 60 Vbeta and 13 Jbeta. Repertoires were generated with immunoSEQ multiplex PCR, while TCRdb's copy carries only in-frame clones and drops some. This sample has around 88,000 clones, with under 85% found just once. The sample was PBMCs. These receptors all stem from a middle-aged woman in good health and CMV-seropositive.

V usage is TRBV9 and J usage is TRBJ2-1, with 11 bases aligning to TRBD2. The CDR3 is 16 residues long. The germline CDR1 and CDR2 sequences are SGDLS and YYNGEE. With 3 bases clipped from V and 3 bases from J, the junction kept 5 bases outside the gene matches. The CDR3 coding sequence is TGTGCCAGCAGCGACCGTAGCGGGGGGGGCTACAATGAGCAGTTCTTC. It translates to CASSDRSGGGYNEQFF.

The chain couples TRBV2 to TRBJ2-1; tentative D call: TRBD2 (6 bases). CDR3 length equals 14 residues. Trimming cost V 3 bases and J 9 bases, with 15 bases left between them. Germline lookup yields CDR1 SNHLY and CDR2 FYNNEI. CDR3: CASSEAGSRVEQFF. The CDR3 nucleotides are TGTGCCAGCAGTGAGGCGGGATCAAGGGTTGAGCAGTTCTTC.

This chain connects TRBV5-5 to TRBJ2-1; possible D gene TRBD1, 6 bases. This CDR3 has 12 residues. Trimming cost V 3 bases and J 9 bases, with 10 bases left between them. Per germline, CDR1 SGHKS and CDR2 YYEKEE (reference sequence). CDR3 amino acids: CASSSGTIEQFF. CDR3 sequence (DNA): TGTGCCAGCAGCTCGGGGACAATTGAGCAGTTCTTC.

The rearrangement links TRBV5-1 to TRBJ2-5; 7 bases agree with TRBD2. With 4 bases clipped from V and 2 bases from J, the junction kept 11 bases outside the gene matches. The CDR3 sequence is 16 residues long. CDR1 SGHRS and CDR2 YFSETQ come from the germline V gene. The CDR3 DNA reads TGCGCCAGCAGCGGACTAGGGAGAAGTAATCAAGAGACCCAGTACTTC. As protein: CASSGLGRSNQETQYF.

This chain joins TRBV4-2 and TRBJ2-7, with TRBD2 identical over 7 bases. Trimming removed 0 bases from V and 1 base from J; junction bases left unmatched: 6. From germline, CDR1 is LGHNA and CDR2 YNFKEQ. The CDR3 runs to 16 residues. In DNA, the CDR3 is TGTGCCAGCAGCCAAGACGGCGGGAGAGCTTCCTACGAGCAGTACTTC. The encoded protein is CASSQDGGRASYEQYF.

This rearrangement joins TRBV2 to TRBJ2-2; 7 nucleotides line up with TRBD2. Germline assignment: CDR1 SNHLY and CDR2 FYNNEI. The CDR3 sequence is 15 residues long. J was trimmed by 4 bases and V by 7 bases; bases with no gene match: 9. Here the CDR3 reads CASKGLSSFTGELFF. CDR3 bases: TGTGCCAGCAAGGGACTATCTAGTTTCACCGGGGAGCTGTTTTTT.

The chain combines TRBV4-1 with TRBJ2-7, with 9 positions matching TRBD2. With V trimmed by 4 bases and J by 5 bases, 3 bases remained unmatched. The CDR3 contains 13 residues. Germline CDR1 reads MGHRA; CDR2 reads YSYEKL. In DNA form, the CDR3 reads TGCGCCAGCAGCCGCGGGAGGGCCGACGAGCAGTACTTC. Its translation: CASSRGRADEQYF.